The subject of this entry is one TCR beta chain. This CDR3 has 16 amino acids. V shed 2 bases and J 2 bases; nucleotides not matched to a gene: 7. The germline gives CDR1 SGHTA, CDR2 FQGTGA. Profiling relied on immunoSEQ multiplex PCR, and the TCRdb table lists in-frame clones only, not all of them. The table includes some 70,000 clones, approximately 92% detected once. This entry comes from a study of T cell changes during pregnancy in multiple sclerosis. The V and J genes are TRBV7-3 and TRBJ2-3; TRBD2 matches at 7 bases. The receptor was isolated from a female donor in good health, enrolled as a control in a pregnancy study. This specimen consisted of CD8+ T cells from peripheral blood mononuclear cells, obtained in the third trimester of pregnancy. The CDR3 DNA is TGTGCCAGCAGCTTATACGGCGGGGGAATCACAGATACGCAGTATTTT. This gives the protein CASSLYGGGITDTQYF.